Included here is one TCR beta chain sequence, with context. Its antigen is not known. The entry originates in a study of T cell repertoires in cytomegalovirus infection. Background on the study: A matching HLA type, together with CMV infection, was signaled by public TCR beta signatures. Broader study findings: Adding up the frequency of public TCR beta families identified people who carried CMV plus the relevant HLA. In two of eight donors, the top clonotype was HLA-C-restricted CMV-specific.

Trimming cost V 0 bases and J 4 bases; bases outside gene matches: 10. CDR3 size: 16 residues. Looked up from germline, CDR1 is SGHRS and CDR2 is YFSETQ. MiXCR, applied by TCRdb to the reads, yields one record per CDR3 protein. The sample records about a million distinct CDR3 sequences, under 40% being singletons. The clonotype comes from a human donor in good health (CMV status not recorded). Some clones in this sample may be carry-over from other donors' samples. The rearrangement links TRBV5-1 to TRBJ2-7, with 7 bases identical to TRBD2. The input for sequencing was cultured CD8+ T cells from PBMCs, taken from culture after CMV antigen stimulation. The CDR3: CASSLESTSDLYEQYF. The CDR3 DNA sequence: TGCGCCAGCAGCTTGGAAAGCACTAGCGACCTGTACGAGCAGTACTTC.